These 28 T cell receptor beta chains came from one sample sequenced in a study of OX40 agonist ivuxolimab in advanced cancers. TCRdb's copy holds only in-frame clones and misses some; the assay was immunoSEQ multiplex PCR. Of roughly 140,000 clones in the sample, 85% to 95% were seen once. The sequences come from CD4+ or CD8+ T cells sorted from blood, collected in a trial of the OX40 agonist ivuxolimab. These receptors came from an adult with an advanced solid tumor such as melanoma, head and neck, liver or kidney cancer.

The chain is built from TRBV19 and TRBJ2-3, with D possibly matching TRBD2 (7 bases). Looked up from germline, CDR1 is LNHDA and CDR2 is SQIVND (reference sequence). The V and J ends lost 8 bases and 2 bases respectively, with 17 bases between them. The CDR3 consists of 15 residues. CDR3 amino acids: CASGSGAGDTDTQYF. The CDR3 DNA reads TGTGCCAGTGGGAGCGGGGCAGGGGACACAGATACGCAGTATTTT.

The chain is built from TRBV11-2 and TRBJ2-6, with a weak D call TRBD1 (5 bases). The CDR3 loop spans 18 amino acids. Trimming pared 0 bases from V and 0 bases from J, leaving 12 bases between. The germline CDR1 and CDR2 sequences are SGHAT and FQNNGV. The CDR3 region has the DNA TGTGCCAGCAGCTTAGAATGGGTGGGGCCCTCTGGGGCCAACGTCCTGACTTTC. Encoded protein: CASSLEWVGPSGANVLTF.

J is TRBJ1-2 and V is TRBV28; D not certain. Trimming removed 5 bases at V and 8 bases at J, with 12 bases between. This CDR3 is built from 12 residues. CDR1 and CDR2 from the germline V gene are MDHEN and SYDVKM. Here the CDR3 DNA reads TGTGCCAGCAGTCCCCTTCTGCACGGCTACACCTTC. Its translation is CASSPLLHGYTF.

The CDR3 DNA reads TGTGCCACCGTGCCGGGGGACGGGGCTAACTATGGCTACACCTTC. Protein product: CATVPGDGANYGYTF. V usage is TRBV2 and J usage is TRBJ1-2, with D possibly matching TRBD1 (5 bases). The CDR3 runs to 15 residues. Trimming pared 10 bases from V and 0 bases from J, leaving 18 bases between. Germline loops: CDR1 SNHLY, CDR2 FYNNEI.

This clone appeared once. The gene calls are TRBV6-1 and TRBJ2-5; TRBD2 is a possible D gene (7 bases). The CDR3 extends over 14 amino acids. Trimming left V 1 base short and J 7 bases short, with 13 bases between. Germline CDR1 and CDR2: MNHNS and SASEGT. The CDR3 coding sequence is TGTGCCAGCAGTGAAGGGTCGGGGGGCGTGACCCAGTACTTC. It codes for CASSEGSGGVTQYF.

The V call is TRBV7-2, the J call TRBJ1-2; 9 bases match TRBD1. Losses at the gene ends were 5 bases for V and 8 bases for J; bases not matched to a gene: 21. From germline, CDR1 is SGHTA and CDR2 FQGNSA. The CDR3 length is 18 residues. The CDR3 protein is CASSSTGTGNFWVEGYTF. In DNA, the CDR3 is TGTGCCAGCAGCAGTACCGGGACAGGGAATTTTTGGGTGGAGGGCTACACCTTC.

This chain joins TRBV5-8 and TRBJ1-2; 7 bases align to TRBD1. J lost 6 bases, V lost 2 bases, and 16 bases had no gene match. The CDR3 sequence is 17 residues long. Germline V lookup: CDR1 SGHTS, CDR2 YDEGEE. CDR3 amino acids: CASSFLVGYGTADGYTF. The CDR3 DNA sequence: TGTGCCAGCAGCTTTCTTGTAGGGTACGGGACAGCGGATGGCTACACCTTC.

This clone was seen only once. The rearrangement joins TRBV15 to TRBJ1-2; TRBD1 is a possible D gene (6 bases). Germline V gives CDR1 LNHNV, CDR2 YYDKDF (reference sequence). The CDR3 covers 14 residues. Trimming took off 8 bases at V and 0 bases at J, with 13 bases between the two ends. The CDR3: CATRRTASNYGYTF. CDR3 in DNA: TGTGCCACCCGAAGGACAGCATCTAACTATGGCTACACCTTC.

This clone was seen just once. This specimen includes other DNA sequences encoding the same CDR3. The rearrangement uses TRBV7-2 and TRBJ2-7; the D gene is possibly TRBD1 (6 bases). V was shortened by 1 base and J by 2 bases, with 9 bases between the two germline ends. CDR1 and CDR2 (germline): SGHTA, FQGNSA. This CDR3 spans 14 amino acids. The CDR3 DNA follows: TGTGCCAGCAGCTTAGGAGGGGGACCCTACGAGCAGTACTTC. Translated, it gives CASSLGGGPYEQYF.

This sequence joins TRBV9 and TRBJ2-6; 8 positions match TRBD1. The V gene's germline CDR1 is SGDLS and CDR2 YYNGEE. V was clipped by 3 bases and J by 2 bases; unmatched bases: 1. The CDR3 totals 15 residues. In DNA form, the CDR3 reads TGTGCCAGCAGCGGACAGGGGACTGGGGCCAACGTCCTGACTTTC. Translation gives CASSGQGTGANVLTF.

This chain joins TRBV7-2 and TRBJ2-7; 13 nucleotides match TRBD2. CDR1 and CDR2 (germline): SGHTA, FQGNSA. This CDR3 has 14 residues. The V segment lost 4 bases and the J segment 7 bases; nucleotides outside the gene matches: 4. The CDR3 loop is CASSSTSGGSEQYF. The CDR3 region has the DNA TGTGCCAGCAGCTCGACTAGCGGGGGGTCGGAGCAGTACTTC.

The chain is built from TRBV19 and TRBJ2-4; unclear D gene. Trimming pared 4 bases from V and 0 bases from J, leaving 10 bases between. Germline V lookup: CDR1 LNHDA, CDR2 SQIVND (reference sequence). The CDR3 contains 15 residues. CDR3 amino acids: CASSSPGVAKNIQYF. CDR3 nucleotide sequence: TGTGCCAGTAGTAGTCCAGGAGTAGCCAAAAACATTCAGTACTTC.

The chain employs TRBV10-3 and TRBJ1-2; D call uncertain. The CDR3 spans 13 residues. The V gene lost 7 bases and the J gene lost 4 bases, with 13 bases spanning the gap. Germline values: CDR1 ENHRY, CDR2 SYGVKD. CDR3 sequence reads: CAITGREGYGYTF. CDR3 nucleotides: TGTGCCATCACTGGTAGGGAAGGCTATGGCTACACCTTC.

This clone has more than one count but fewer than ten. The CDR3, as DNA: TGTGCCAGCTCACCCGGGACAGGGCTCAATCAGCCCCAGCATTTT. It encodes CASSPGTGLNQPQHF. This chain links TRBV18 with TRBJ1-5; 9 bases are a match to TRBD1. This CDR3 contains 15 residues. Germline assignment: CDR1 KGHSH and CDR2 LQKENI. Trimming at V came to 3 bases and at J to 3 bases, leaving 3 bases not matched to a gene.

The rearrangement joins TRBV9 to TRBJ2-7, with D perhaps TRBD2 (6 bases). Germline-derived CDR1 and CDR2 are SGDLS and YYNGEE. Trimming shortened V by 0 bases and J by 10 bases, and 14 bases separated the two germline ends. This CDR3 comprises 13 residues. The DNA for the CDR3 is TGTGCCAGCAGCGTAGCCCCTGGGGGACTCCAGTACTTC. Amino acids: CASSVAPGGLQYF.

J is TRBJ1-2 and V is TRBV27, with 10 bases fitting TRBD1. With 5 bases clipped from V and 4 bases from J, the junction kept 4 bases outside the gene matches. The CDR3 is made up of 14 amino acids. In germline, CDR1 is MNHEY, CDR2 SMNVEV (reference sequence). CDR3 sequence reads: CASSTRTGGYGYTF. CDR3 coding DNA: TGTGCCAGCAGTACCAGGACAGGGGGCTATGGCTACACCTTC.

The chain recombines TRBV2 with TRBJ1-1; possibly TRBD1 for D (5 bases). The CDR3 contains 13 residues. Per the germline V gene, CDR1 is SNHLY and CDR2 is FYNNEI. V was trimmed by 6 bases and J by 2 bases, leaving 10 bases between them. DNA for the CDR3: TGTGCCAGCAGGGGGCAGGGAAACACTGAAGCTTTCTTT. Its translation: CASRGQGNTEAFF.

This chain uses TRBV6-5 with TRBJ1-1; weak D call: TRBD1 (5 bases). Per the germline V gene, CDR1 is MNHEY and CDR2 is SVGAGI. This CDR3 has 14 residues. The V end lost 2 bases, the J end lost 3 bases, and 10 bases lay between the germline ends. DNA of the CDR3: TGTGCCAGCAGTTACCGGACGGGGGACACTGAAGCTTTCTTT. Translated: CASSYRTGDTEAFF.

The chain couples TRBV19 to TRBJ1-2; possibly TRBD1 for D (5 bases). The CDR3 loop spans 13 amino acids. Germline CDR1 and CDR2: LNHDA and SQIVND (reference sequence). V lost 3 bases and J 2 bases, leaving 7 bases between the germline ends. Here the CDR3 reads CASSINRNYGYTF. In DNA form, the CDR3 reads TGTGCCAGTAGTATTAACAGGAACTATGGCTACACCTTC.

The J gene is TRBJ1-2, the V gene TRBV6-5; 8 bases match TRBD1. Germline CDR1 is MNHEY and CDR2 is SVGAGI. The CDR3 totals 13 residues. The trim removed 6 bases at V and 8 bases at J, leaving 8 bases unmatched. CDR3 coding DNA: TGTGCCAGCAGAACAGGGGGTAGAGGCGGCTACACCTTC. Its protein is CASRTGGRGGYTF.

The J gene is TRBJ2-1, the V gene TRBV21-1; the table's D gene call, TRBD2, was not cross checked with the DNA. TRBV21-1 is a recognized pseudogene. The CDR3 extends over 15 amino acids. The CDR3 bases are TGTGCCAGCACCTCCCCCCGGGACTTGTACAATGAGCAGTTCTTC. This gives the protein CASTSPRDLYNEQFF.

This chain connects TRBV12-5 to TRBJ1-1, with D perhaps matching TRBD1 (5 bases). The germline gives CDR1 LGHNT, CDR2 FRNRAP. V was shortened by 0 bases and J by 7 bases, with 24 bases between the two germline ends. This CDR3 comprises 18 residues. The chain's CDR3 is CASGLVSLRTGSGGEAFF. The CDR3, as DNA: TGTGCTAGTGGTTTGGTCTCACTTAGGACGGGGAGTGGGGGTGAAGCTTTCTTT.

This clone was counted between two and nine times. The chain is built from TRBV6-1 and TRBJ1-5; 7 nucleotides line up with TRBD1. The V gene's germline CDR1 is MNHNS and CDR2 SASEGT. V gave up 2 bases and J gave up 7 bases; unmatched junction bases: 11. This CDR3 contains 16 residues. The CDR3 protein is CASSEQVAGGRQPQHF. In DNA form, the CDR3 reads TGTGCCAGCAGTGAACAAGTGGCAGGGGGAAGACAGCCCCAGCATTTT.

The rearrangement uses TRBV18 and TRBJ2-5, with 8 positions matching TRBD1. Near its end, the DNA agrees better with TRBJ2-7, so the J call may be wrong. The CDR3 loop spans 16 amino acids. Per the germline V gene, CDR1 is KGHSH and CDR2 is LQKENI. The CDR3 DNA reads TGTGCCAGCTCACCACTCAGTGGGACAGGTCAATACGAGCAGTACTTC. It yields the protein CASSPLSGTGQYEQYF.

The chain recombines TRBV5-4 with TRBJ2-5; D may be TRBD2 (6 bases). The CDR3 extends over 13 amino acids. The ends were cut back, 5 bases at V and 2 bases at J, with 10 bases in the middle. In germline, CDR1 is SGHNT, CDR2 YYREEE (reference sequence). The CDR3 loop reads CASRTGTQETQYF. The CDR3 DNA sequence: TGTGCCAGCAGGACCGGGACTCAAGAGACCCAGTACTTC.

The chain is built from TRBV7-8 and TRBJ1-1, with no clear D. The length of the CDR3 is 13 residues. Deletions cut 2 bases from V and 2 bases from J, with 6 bases between. Looked up from germline, CDR1 is SGHVS and CDR2 is FQNEAQ. As DNA, the CDR3 is TGTGCCAGCAGCTTACCCCAAAACACTGAAGCTTTCTTT. This sequence encodes CASSLPQNTEAFF. The full variable domain, with the rest looked up from reference TRBV7-8 and TRBJ1-1, is GAGVSQSPRYKVAKRGQDVALRCDPISGHVSLFWYQQALGQGPEFLTYFQNEAQLDKSGLPSDRFFAERPEGSVSTLKIQRTQQEDSAVYLCASSLPQNTEAFFGQGTRLTVV.

V gene TRBV6-1 combines with J gene TRBJ1-5; TRBD1 agrees at 7 bases. J lost 4 bases, V lost 4 bases, and 4 bases had no gene match. Germline CDR1 reads MNHNS; CDR2 reads SASEGT. The CDR3 loop spans 14 amino acids. The DNA of the CDR3 is TGTGCCAGCAGTGCACAGGGGCCGAATCAGCCCCAGCATTTT. Translation: CASSAQGPNQPQHF.

This clone was seen only once. The chain has TRBV14 and TRBJ1-1; TRBD1 agrees at 7 bases. V shed 1 base, J shed 2 bases, and the junction held 7 bases outside the gene matches. Germline CDR1 SGHDN, CDR2 FVKESK. The CDR3 is 16 amino acids. The CDR3 nucleotides read TGTGCCAGCAGCCAAGCTCAGGGGGAAGGTAACACTGAAGCTTTCTTT. Amino acids: CASSQAQGEGNTEAFF. Filled out from reference TRBV14 and TRBJ1-1, the complete variable domain reads EAGVTQFPSHSVIEKGQTVTLRCDPISGHDNLYWYRRVMGKEIKFLLHFVKESKQDESGMPNNRFLAERTGGTYSTLKVQPAELEDSGVYFCASSQAQGEGNTEAFFGQGTRLTVV.